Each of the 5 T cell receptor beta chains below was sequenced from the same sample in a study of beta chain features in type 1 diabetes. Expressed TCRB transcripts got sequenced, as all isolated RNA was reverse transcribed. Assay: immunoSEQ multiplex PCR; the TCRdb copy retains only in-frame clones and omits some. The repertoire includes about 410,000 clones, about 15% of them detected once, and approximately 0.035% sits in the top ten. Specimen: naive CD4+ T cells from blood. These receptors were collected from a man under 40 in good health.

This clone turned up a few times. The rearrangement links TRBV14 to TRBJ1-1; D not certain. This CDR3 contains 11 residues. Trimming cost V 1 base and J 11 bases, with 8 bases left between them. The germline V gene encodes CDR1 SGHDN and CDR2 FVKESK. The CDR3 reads CASSQGFGAFF. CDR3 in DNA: TGTGCCAGCAGCCAAGGGTTCGGGGCTTTCTTT. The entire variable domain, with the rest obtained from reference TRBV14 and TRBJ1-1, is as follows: EAGVTQFPSHSVIEKGQTVTLRCDPISGHDNLYWYRRVMGKEIKFLLHFVKESKQDESGMPNNRFLAERTGGTYSTLKVQPAELEDSGVYFCASSQGFGAFFGQGTRLTVV.

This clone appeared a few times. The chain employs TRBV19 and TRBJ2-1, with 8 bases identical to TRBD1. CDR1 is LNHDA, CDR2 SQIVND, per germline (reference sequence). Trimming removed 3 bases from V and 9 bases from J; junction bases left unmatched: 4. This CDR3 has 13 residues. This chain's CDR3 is CASSIVQGVEQFF. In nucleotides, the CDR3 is TGTGCCAGTAGTATCGTACAGGGGGTTGAGCAGTTCTTC.

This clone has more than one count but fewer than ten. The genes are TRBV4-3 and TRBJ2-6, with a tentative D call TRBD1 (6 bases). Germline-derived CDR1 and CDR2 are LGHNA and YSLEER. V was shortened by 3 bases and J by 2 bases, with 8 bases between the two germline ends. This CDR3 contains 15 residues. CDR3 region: CASSQDSAGANVLTF. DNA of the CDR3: TGCGCCAGCAGCCAGGACAGCGCTGGGGCCAACGTCCTGACTTTC.

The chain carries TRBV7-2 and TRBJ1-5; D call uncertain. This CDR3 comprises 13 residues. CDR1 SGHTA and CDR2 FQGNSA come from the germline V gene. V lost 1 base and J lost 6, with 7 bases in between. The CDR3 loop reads CASSLESGQPQHF. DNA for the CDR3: TGTGCCAGCAGCTTAGAGAGCGGTCAGCCCCAGCATTTT. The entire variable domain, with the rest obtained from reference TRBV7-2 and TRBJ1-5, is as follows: GAGVSQSPSNKVTEKGKDVELRCDPISGHTALYWYRQSLGQGLEFLIYFQGNSAPDKSGLPSDRFSAERTGGSVSTLTIQRTQQEDSAVYLCASSLESGQPQHFGDGTRLSIL.

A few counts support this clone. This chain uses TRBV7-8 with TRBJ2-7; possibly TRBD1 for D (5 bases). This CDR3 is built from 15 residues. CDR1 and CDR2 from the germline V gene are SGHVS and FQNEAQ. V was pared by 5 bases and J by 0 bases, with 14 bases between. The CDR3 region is CASSIESDSSYEQYV. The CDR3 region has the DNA TGTGCCAGCAGCATAGAGAGTGACAGCTCCTACGAGCAGTACGTC.